These 22 T cell receptor beta chains came from one sample sequenced in a study of cytomegalovirus exposure and HLA in healthy donors. The PCR made use of 60 Vbeta and 13 Jbeta primers. Assay: immunoSEQ multiplex PCR; the TCRdb copy retains only in-frame clones and omits some. The sample has fewer than 150,000 clones, 67% seen once. Sequenced sample: PBMCs. The source of these receptors is a young man in good health and CMV-seropositive.

The genes are TRBV20-1 and TRBJ1-1, with a weak D call TRBD1 (5 bases). With 4 bases removed from V and 10 bases from J, the gap between germline ends came to 13 bases. This CDR3 spans 11 amino acids. CDR1 is DFQATT, CDR2 SNEGSKA, per germline (reference sequence). CDR3 region: CSAKGLSGAFF. DNA of the CDR3: TGCAGTGCTAAGGGGTTGAGTGGAGCTTTCTTT.

This rearrangement joins TRBV28 to TRBJ1-5, with 9 nucleotides matching TRBD1. This CDR3 has 15 amino acids. CDR1 is MDHEN and CDR2 is SYDVKM in the germline V gene. V was clipped by 6 bases and J by 6 bases; unmatched bases: 9. The CDR3 loop reads CASRLTGGGFQPQHF. The CDR3 nucleotides read TGTGCCAGCAGGCTAACAGGGGGCGGATTTCAGCCCCAGCATTTT.

There are a few counts of this clone. The rearrangement links TRBV19 to TRBJ2-5; 7 bases line up with TRBD1. The CDR3 has 15 residues. J gave up 4 bases and V 3 bases, and 8 bases lay outside the gene matches. Looked up from germline, CDR1 is LNHDA and CDR2 is SQIVND (reference sequence). CDR3 sequence: CASSMRGPSGETQYF. The DNA of the CDR3 is TGTGCCAGTAGTATGAGGGGGCCCTCGGGAGAGACCCAGTACTTC.

The chain uses TRBV28 and TRBJ1-6, with D maybe TRBD1 (6 bases). There are 14 residues in the CDR3. From germline, CDR1 is MDHEN and CDR2 SYDVKM. V was shortened by 6 bases and J by 7 bases, with 13 bases between the two germline ends. CDR3 sequence (DNA): TGTGCCAGCAGCCTAAACAGGGAGAATTCACCCCTCCACTTT. Residues: CASSLNRENSPLHF.

This rearrangement joins TRBV6-1 to TRBJ2-1, with 9 bases identical to TRBD1. With V trimmed by 4 bases and J by 8 bases, 6 bases remained unmatched. CDR3 size: 14 residues. CDR1 and CDR2 from the germline V gene are MNHNS and SASEGT. Here the CDR3 DNA reads TGTGCCAGCAGTGGGGGACAGGGCTTGCATGAGCAGTTCTTC. It is translated as CASSGGQGLHEQFF.

V and J are TRBV20-1 and TRBJ2-7, with a possible D match to TRBD1 (6 bases). This CDR3 is 11 amino acids long. Per germline, CDR1 DFQATT and CDR2 SNEGSKA (reference sequence). Trimming left V 3 bases short and J 3 bases short, with 6 bases between. CDR3 sequence: CSARDSYEQYF. Written as DNA, the CDR3 is TGCAGTGCTAGGGACAGCTACGAGCAGTACTTC.

This sequence joins TRBV9 and TRBJ2-1; a weak D match, TRBD2 (6 bases). Germline lookup yields CDR1 SGDLS and CDR2 YYNGEE. The CDR3 is 15 amino acids. V was cut by 3 bases and J by 7 bases, with 17 bases left in between. This CDR3 is CASSATGVTSNEQFF. CDR3 nucleotide sequence: TGTGCCAGCAGCGCCACGGGGGTAACTTCGAATGAGCAGTTCTTC.

This chain connects TRBV7-9 to TRBJ2-3, with TRBD1 matching 8 bases. The CDR3 is 16 residues long. From germline, CDR1 is SEHNR and CDR2 FQNEAQ (reference sequence). The ends lost 0 bases at V and 3 bases at J; junction bases unmatched: 5. The CDR3 DNA reads TGTGCCAGCAGCTTAGCCGGACAGGGAAGGACAGATACGCAGTATTTT. This encodes CASSLAGQGRTDTQYF.

This rearrangement joins TRBV11-3 to TRBJ1-5; D may be TRBD1 (6 bases). Germline CDR1 reads SGHNT; CDR2 reads YENEEA. Trimming shortened V by 5 bases and J by 0 bases, and 11 bases separated the two germline ends. The CDR3 totals 15 residues. Here the CDR3 DNA reads TGTGCCAGCAGCGGACAGAAGTATAGCAATCAGCCCCAGCATTTT. Translated: CASSGQKYSNQPQHF.

The rearrangement uses TRBV6-5 and TRBJ2-1, with no clear D. The CDR3 is 12 residues long. CDR1 MNHEY and CDR2 SVGAGI come from the germline V gene. With 6 bases removed from V and 8 bases from J, the gap between germline ends came to 11 bases. The CDR3 region has the DNA TGTGCCAGCAGAGATCAGGAAGATGAGCAGTTCTTC. It is translated as CASRDQEDEQFF.

The CDR3 nucleotides read TGCGCCAGCAGTGAAGGAGTCCCCTACGAAAAACTGTTTTTT. Protein: CASSEGVPYEKLFF. V and J are TRBV10-1 and TRBJ1-4; D call uncertain. Germline values: CDR1 WNHNN, CDR2 SYGVQD (reference sequence). V was cut by 3 bases and J by 8 bases, with 13 bases left in between. The CDR3 sequence is 14 residues long.

This sequence joins TRBV6-6 and TRBJ2-5, with 7 bases matching TRBD1. Losses at the gene ends were 2 bases for V and 6 bases for J; bases not matched to a gene: 3. CDR1 is MNHNY, CDR2 SVGAGI, per germline (reference sequence). The CDR3 has 13 residues. The CDR3 sequence: CASSYEQGKTQYF. As DNA, the CDR3 is TGTGCCAGCAGTTACGAACAGGGGAAGACCCAGTACTTC.

This chain links TRBV29-1 with TRBJ1-2; D unclear. V was cut by 6 bases and J by 1 base, with 12 bases left in between. Per germline, CDR1 SQVTM and CDR2 ANQGSEA. The CDR3 covers 13 residues. The CDR3 here is CSVPPNSNYGYTF. CDR3 bases: TGCAGCGTCCCTCCTAACAGTAACTATGGCTACACCTTC.

CDR3 sequence (DNA): TGCAGCGTCCCGACAGGGGGCACTGAAGCTTTCTTT. Residues: CSVPTGGTEAFF. This rearrangement joins TRBV29-1 to TRBJ1-1; 9 positions match TRBD1. In germline, CDR1 is SQVTM, CDR2 ANQGSEA. With V trimmed by 6 bases and J by 4 bases, 3 bases remained unmatched. CDR3 length: 12 residues.

The chain recombines TRBV5-5 with TRBJ2-5; 9 positions agree with TRBD2. There are 14 residues in the CDR3. V lost 3 bases, J lost 1 base, and 1 base stayed unmatched. Germline loops: CDR1 SGHKS, CDR2 YYEKEE (reference sequence). CDR3 sequence reads: CASSSAGGQETQYF. The CDR3 nucleotides are TGTGCCAGCAGCTCAGCGGGGGGCCAAGAGACCCAGTACTTC. Based on the CDR3 plus reference TRBV5-5 and TRBJ2-5, the full variable domain is DAGVTQSPTHLIKTRGQQVTLRCSPISGHKSVSWYQQVLGQGPQFIFQYYEKEERGRGNFPDRFSARQFPNYSSELNVNALLLGDSALYLCASSSAGGQETQYFGPGTRLLVL.

The chain links TRBV15 to TRBJ2-7; 8 positions agree with TRBD2. Germline V gene sequence: CDR1 LNHNV, CDR2 YYDKDF (reference sequence). The V gene end was trimmed by 4 bases and the J gene end by 3 bases; junction bases not matched to a gene: 2. The CDR3 totals 13 residues. CDR3 nucleotides: TGTGCCACCAGCACCGGGACTAGCTACGAGCAGTACTTC. It encodes CATSTGTSYEQYF.

The rearrangement uses TRBV7-7 and TRBJ1-1; 9 nucleotides line up with TRBD1. Trimming cost V 5 bases and J 4 bases; bases outside gene matches: 5. The germline CDR1 and CDR2 sequences are SSHAT and FNYEAQ (reference sequence). The CDR3 totals 14 residues. Here the CDR3 reads CASSDRGEGTEAFF. The CDR3 coding sequence is TGTGCCAGCAGCGACAGGGGGGAGGGCACTGAAGCTTTCTTT.

The chain is built from TRBV27 and TRBJ1-2, with 7 positions matching TRBD1. Germline V gives CDR1 MNHEY, CDR2 SMNVEV (reference sequence). The CDR3 is 14 amino acids. The V and J ends lost 6 bases and 0 bases, in that order; junction bases with no gene match: 4. The CDR3 bases are TGTGCCAGCAGATTGGGACAGACTAACTATGGCTACACCTTC. Translated: CASRLGQTNYGYTF.

In its sample, this clone was seen a few times. The rearrangement joins TRBV4-1 to TRBJ1-5; 9 nucleotides align to TRBD1. Per the germline V gene, CDR1 is MGHRA and CDR2 is YSYEKL. The V gene end was trimmed by 5 bases and the J gene end by 4 bases; junction bases not matched to a gene: 6. The CDR3 loop spans 15 amino acids. The DNA for the CDR3 is TGCGCCAGCAGCTCCGAGGGACAGGGTAATCAGCCCCAGCATTTT. The encoded protein is CASSSEGQGNQPQHF.

The chain employs TRBV30 and TRBJ2-7; D may be TRBD1 (6 bases). Germline V gene sequence: CDR1 GTSNPN, CDR2 SVGIG (reference sequence). CDR3 length equals 12 residues. V was pared by 5 bases and J by 0 bases, with 8 bases between. CDR3 in amino acids: CAWADSSYEQYF. In DNA form, the CDR3 reads TGTGCCTGGGCGGACAGCTCCTACGAGCAGTACTTC.

This clone was found a few times. The chain links TRBV6-5 to TRBJ2-7; 10 bases align to TRBD1. CDR3 size: 13 residues. Germline V gene sequence: CDR1 MNHEY, CDR2 SVGAGI. V was clipped by 5 bases and J by 5 bases; unmatched bases: 3. The CDR3 region is CASSVGQGHEQYV. For the CDR3, the DNA is TGTGCCAGCAGTGTGGGACAGGGGCACGAGCAGTACGTC.

This sequence joins TRBV15 and TRBJ2-3; possible D gene TRBD1, 5 bases. Germline CDR1 LNHNV, CDR2 YYDKDF (reference sequence). V shed 5 bases and J shed 0 bases, with 6 bases lying between them. The CDR3 runs 13 residues. DNA of the CDR3: TGTGCCACCAGCGACAGCAGCACAGATACGCAGTATTTT. Encoded protein: CATSDSSTDTQYF.